This T cell receptor beta chain originates from a study of beta chain features in type 1 diabetes. This CDR3 is 15 amino acids long. The V gene's germline CDR1 is LGHNA and CDR2 YSLEER. The V end was cut by 2 bases, the J end by 3 bases, with 10 bases between. Expressed TCRB transcripts were sequenced because the isolated RNA had all been reverse transcribed beforehand. TCRdb's copy holds only in-frame clones and misses some; the assay was immunoSEQ multiplex PCR. The table lists 970,000 or so clones, about 17% of them singletons. Sequencing was performed on naive CD4+ T cells from blood. The TCR sequence derives from a woman in her late teens or twenties in good health. This sequence joins TRBV4-3 and TRBJ2-2, with D maybe TRBD2 (6 bases). CDR3 DNA: TGCGCCAGCAGCCAAAGCGGGCTGGACACCGGGGAGCTGTTTTTT. Residues: CASSQSGLDTGELFF.